This T cell receptor beta chain was sequenced during a study of blood T cell repertoires in COVID-19. J was trimmed by 3 bases and V by 4 bases; bases with no gene match: 9. The CDR3 covers 16 residues. Germline values: CDR1 LGHNA, CDR2 YSLEER. TCRdb's copy holds only in-frame clones and misses some; the assay was immunoSEQ multiplex PCR. The sample shows some 530,000 clones, 70% to 90% of them seen only once. The receptor comes from a human donor in a cohort sampled during active COVID-19. The rearrangement joins TRBV4-3 to TRBJ2-3; 8 positions agree with TRBD2. The sequenced material came from peripheral blood. The DNA of the CDR3 is TGCGCCAGCAGCCGAGTAGGGACTAGGAGGACAGATACGCAGTATTTT. It encodes CASSRVGTRRTDTQYF.